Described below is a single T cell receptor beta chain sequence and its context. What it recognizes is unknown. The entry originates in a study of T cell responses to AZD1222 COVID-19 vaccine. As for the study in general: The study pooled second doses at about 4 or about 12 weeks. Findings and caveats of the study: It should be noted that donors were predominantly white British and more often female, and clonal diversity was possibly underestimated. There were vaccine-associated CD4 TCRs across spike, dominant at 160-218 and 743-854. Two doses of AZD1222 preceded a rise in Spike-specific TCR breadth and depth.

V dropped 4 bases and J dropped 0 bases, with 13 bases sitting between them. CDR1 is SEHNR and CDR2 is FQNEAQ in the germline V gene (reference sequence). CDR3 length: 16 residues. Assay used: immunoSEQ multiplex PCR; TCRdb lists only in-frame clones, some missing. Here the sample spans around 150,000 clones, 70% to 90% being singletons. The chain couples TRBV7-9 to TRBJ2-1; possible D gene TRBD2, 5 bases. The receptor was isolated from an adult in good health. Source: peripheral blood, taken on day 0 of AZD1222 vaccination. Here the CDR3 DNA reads TGTGCCAGCAGCTCACTGGCGGGTGACTCCTACAATGAGCAGTTCTTC. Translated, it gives CASSSLAGDSYNEQFF.